This entry lists 29 T cell receptor beta chains sequenced from one sample in a study of cytotoxic CD8 clonotypes in ibrutinib-treated CLL (dated by TCRdb to the early 2020s). The library was produced with the immunoSEQ multiplex PCR assay. This is the immuneACCESS table as TCRdb keeps it, with only in-frame sequences that have V and J called. A part of the clones is gone; compared with another copy, unresolved V genes explain less than half, and the rest is unexplained. The sample table lists around 20,000 clones, 81% of them with a count of one. The top ten clonotypes cover 5.5% to 6% of the sample. Sample: PBMCs, taken before ibrutinib treatment. All receptors come from a human donor with chronic lymphocytic leukemia.

The V and J genes are TRBV18 and TRBJ1-4; tentatively, D is TRBD1 (5 bases). The length of the CDR3 is 13 residues. Trimming pared 3 bases from V and 8 bases from J, leaving 10 bases between. The V gene's germline CDR1 is KGHSH and CDR2 LQKENI. Here the CDR3 DNA reads TGTGCCAGCTCACCGGGGCAGCGGGAAAAACTGTTTTTT. Protein product: CASSPGQREKLFF.

This rearrangement joins TRBV7-2 to TRBJ2-3, with 10 bases identical to TRBD2. The CDR3 consists of 16 residues. Germline V gene data show CDR1 as SGHTA and CDR2 as FQGNSA. V was pared by 5 bases and J by 2 bases, with 7 bases of the junction left unmatched. The CDR3 nucleotides read TGTGCCAGCAGCCTTCCGGGACTAGCGCCCACAGATACGCAGTATTTT. It is translated as CASSLPGLAPTDTQYF.

This clone was observed a handful of times. The chain recombines TRBV30 with TRBJ1-5; D is perhaps TRBD1 (5 bases). The CDR3 is 13 amino acids. V shed 3 bases and J shed 6 bases, with 12 bases lying between them. Germline CDR1 GTSNPN, CDR2 SVGIG (reference sequence). The CDR3 DNA reads as TGTGCCTGGAGCCGCGAGGGGCCTCAGCCCCAGCATTTT. The encoded protein is CAWSREGPQPQHF. The whole variable domain, filled in from reference TRBV30 and TRBJ1-5, reads SQTIHQWPATLVQPVGSPLSLECTVEGTSNPNLYWYRQAAGRGLQLLFYSVGIGQISSEVPQNLSASRPQDRQFILSSKKLLLSDSGFYLCAWSREGPQPQHFGDGTRLSIL.

The V call is TRBV5-1, the J call TRBJ1-6; 9 bases fit TRBD1. The CDR3 loop spans 14 amino acids. Germline V CDR1 and CDR2: SGHRS, YFSETQ. V dropped 4 bases and J dropped 7; count of bases not matched to a gene: 3. The CDR3 nucleotides read TGCGCCAGCAGCCCAGGACAGGGGAATTCACCCCTCCACTTT. This encodes CASSPGQGNSPLHF.

The chain links TRBV30 to TRBJ1-6, with TRBD1 matching 8 bases. Unmatched junction bases numbered 5, after V lost 3 bases and J lost 1 base. The CDR3 is 16 residues long. The germline CDR1 and CDR2 sequences are GTSNPN and SVGIG (reference sequence). CDR3 sequence: CAWSTGGTSYNSPLHF. The CDR3 region has the DNA TGTGCCTGGAGCACAGGGGGAACGTCCTATAATTCACCCCTCCACTTT.

V gene TRBV6-1 combines with J gene TRBJ2-5; the D is unclear. Per the germline V gene, CDR1 is MNHNS and CDR2 is SASEGT. The CDR3 sequence is 13 residues long. V was trimmed by 0 bases and J by 5 bases, leaving 7 bases between them. The CDR3 nucleotides are TGTGCCAGCAGTGAAGCAATAGTGGAGACCCAGTACTTC. As protein: CASSEAIVETQYF.

The chain has TRBV27 and TRBJ1-2, with a possible D match to TRBD1 (6 bases). Trimming cost V 3 bases and J 2 bases, with 22 bases left between them. This CDR3 has 18 amino acids. CDR1 is MNHEY, CDR2 SMNVEV, per germline (reference sequence). CDR3 nucleotide sequence: TGTGCCAGCAGTTTGGTGGGGAGAGGGGCAGGGGTGAACTATGGCTACACCTTC. Translation gives CASSLVGRGAGVNYGYTF.

The chain links TRBV5-1 to TRBJ2-5; either TRBD1 or TRBD2 may supply D (5 bases each). The V end lost 9 bases, the J end lost 0 bases, and 18 bases lay between the germline ends. The CDR3 sequence is 15 residues long. The germline gives CDR1 SGHRS, CDR2 YFSETQ. As DNA, the CDR3 is TGCGCCACCCAAGATGGGACCCAGGACCAAGAGACCCAGTACTTC. Amino acids: CATQDGTQDQETQYF.

This clone was counted between two and nine times. The chain combines TRBV4-3 with TRBJ1-6, with 7 positions matching TRBD1. Germline loops: CDR1 LGHNA, CDR2 YSLEER. The length of the CDR3 is 16 residues. With 0 bases clipped from V and 6 bases from J, the junction kept 5 bases outside the gene matches. DNA for the CDR3: TGCGCCAGCAGCCAAGATTTGTGGGACAGTAATTCACCCCTCCACTTT. It specifies CASSQDLWDSNSPLHF.

The genes are TRBV4-1 and TRBJ1-2; D uncertain. Germline CDR1 is MGHRA and CDR2 is YSYEKL. The CDR3 sequence is 15 residues long. V was clipped by 3 bases and J by 2 bases, with 13 bases between them. For the CDR3, the DNA is TGCGCCAGCAGCCAGAAGCCGGGATTGAACTATGGCTACACCTTC. This encodes CASSQKPGLNYGYTF.

The chain carries TRBV28 and TRBJ2-7, with D perhaps matching TRBD1 (5 bases). The ends were cut back, 2 bases at V and 2 bases at J, with 13 bases in the middle. The CDR3 loop spans 15 amino acids. Per germline, CDR1 MDHEN and CDR2 SYDVKM. CDR3 loop: CASSLGAATAYEQYF. The CDR3 nucleotides read TGTGCCAGCAGTTTAGGGGCAGCCACCGCCTACGAGCAGTACTTC.

The genes are TRBV19 and TRBJ1-6; no clear D. CDR3 length: 13 residues. Trimming shortened V by 3 bases and J by 8 bases, and 8 bases separated the two germline ends. Germline V CDR1 and CDR2: LNHDA, SQIVND (reference sequence). In nucleotides, the CDR3 is TGTGCCAGTAGTATTGATTCTGATTCACCCCTCCACTTT. Protein: CASSIDSDSPLHF.

This chain links TRBV5-1 with TRBJ2-1; 15 positions agree with TRBD2. The length of the CDR3 is 19 residues. V trimming: 4 bases; J trimming: 3 bases; junction bases outside the gene matches: 11. Germline CDR1 SGHRS, CDR2 YFSETQ. Written as DNA, the CDR3 is TGCGCCAGCAGCCCAGTAGGGACTAGCGGGGGGCCCCACTACAATGAGCAGTTCTTC. Translation: CASSPVGTSGGPHYNEQFF.

The J gene is TRBJ1-5, the V gene TRBV7-8; D not certain. With 2 bases removed from V and 0 bases from J, the gap between germline ends came to 11 bases. The CDR3 contains 16 residues. Germline V gene data show CDR1 as SGHVS and CDR2 as FQNEAQ. In DNA, the CDR3 is TGTGCCAGCAGCTTATTCGGCAGAAATAGCAATCAGCCCCAGCATTTT. Protein product: CASSLFGRNSNQPQHF.

The chain has TRBV5-1 and TRBJ2-3; D perhaps matches TRBD1 (6 bases). Trimming removed 0 bases from V and 1 base from J, with 9 bases in between. Germline V CDR1 and CDR2: SGHRS, YFSETQ. The CDR3 is 15 residues long. This CDR3 reads CASSLAGAGTDTQYF. CDR3 nucleotides: TGCGCCAGCAGCTTGGCAGGGGCCGGCACAGATACGCAGTATTTT.

This rearrangement joins TRBV4-3 to TRBJ2-2; no reliable D call. With 2 bases removed from V and 3 bases from J, the gap between germline ends came to 10 bases. Germline loops: CDR1 LGHNA, CDR2 YSLEER. This CDR3 is 15 amino acids long. The CDR3 loop is CASSQSTTDTGELFF. For the CDR3, the DNA is TGCGCCAGCAGCCAATCGACAACAGACACCGGGGAGCTGTTTTTT.

The V gene is TRBV6-1, the J gene TRBJ2-2, with a weak D call TRBD1 (8 bases). V lost 4 bases and J 0 bases, leaving 15 bases between the germline ends. CDR1 and CDR2 (germline): MNHNS, SASEGT. CDR3 length equals 17 residues. The CDR3 DNA sequence: TGTGCCAGCAGTGCGGGAGGACAGGGACCGAACACCGGGGAGCTGTTTTTT. Amino acid sequence: CASSAGGQGPNTGELFF.

J is TRBJ2-3 and V is TRBV19, with 8 bases matching TRBD1. Unmatched junction bases numbered 3, after V lost 4 bases and J lost 0 bases. The CDR3 loop spans 15 amino acids. Germline V gene data show CDR1 as LNHDA and CDR2 as SQIVND (reference sequence). The CDR3 DNA reads as TGTGCCAGTAGTAGTAGGACAGGGAGCACAGATACGCAGTATTTT. Encoded protein: CASSSRTGSTDTQYF.

The genes are TRBV6-6 and TRBJ1-1; weak D call: TRBD1 (6 bases). Germline assignment: CDR1 MNHNY and CDR2 SVGAGI (reference sequence). The CDR3 has 16 amino acids. Trimming took 0 bases from V and 6 from J, leaving 17 bases between them. CDR3 sequence reads: CASSYSRGFDNAEAFF. CDR3 DNA: TGTGCCAGCAGTTACTCGAGGGGGTTTGACAACGCTGAAGCTTTCTTT.

Remarks on this clone: Other DNA sequences in this sample translate to the same CDR3. This chain uses TRBV27 with TRBJ2-7; D not resolved. Germline V gene data show CDR1 as MNHEY and CDR2 as SMNVEV (reference sequence). V lost 4 bases to trimming and J lost 4 bases, with 5 bases between them. CDR3 length equals 11 residues. The DNA for the CDR3 is TGTGCCAGCAGTTCATTATACGAGCAGTACTTC. Its protein product is CASSSLYEQYF.

The chain uses TRBV6-5 and TRBJ1-2; TRBD1 might be the D (5 bases). Germline values: CDR1 MNHEY, CDR2 SVGAGI. CDR3 length: 14 residues. Trimming shortened V by 6 bases and J by 4 bases, and 15 bases separated the two germline ends. CDR3 coding DNA: TGTGCCAGCAGGAGCTCAGCGGGGCTCTATGGCTACACCTTC. Amino acids: CASRSSAGLYGYTF.

The rearrangement links TRBV5-8 to TRBJ1-5; D ambiguous. Germline V gene sequence: CDR1 SGHTS, CDR2 YDEGEE. The CDR3 is 13 amino acids. The V and J ends lost 1 base and 7 bases respectively, with 9 bases between them. The DNA of the CDR3 is TGTGCCAGCAGCTTGAAGGTCTACCAGCCCCAGCATTTT. Its translation: CASSLKVYQPQHF.

This chain joins TRBV7-2 and TRBJ2-3; D gene unclear. CDR3 length: 11 amino acids. The V gene's germline CDR1 is SGHTA and CDR2 FQGNSA. The germline V and J ends were trimmed by 2 bases and 6 bases, with 3 bases remaining between them. CDR3 sequence reads: CASSLIDTQYF. In nucleotides, the CDR3 is TGTGCCAGCAGCTTAATCGATACGCAGTATTTT. Filled out from reference TRBV7-2 and TRBJ2-3, the complete variable domain reads GAGVSQSPSNKVTEKGKDVELRCDPISGHTALYWYRQSLGQGLEFLIYFQGNSAPDKSGLPSDRFSAERTGGSVSTLTIQRTQQEDSAVYLCASSLIDTQYFGPGTRLTVL.

J is TRBJ1-1 and V is TRBV2; 7 positions match TRBD1. CDR3 length equals 13 residues. J lost 0 bases, V lost 10 bases, and 5 bases had no gene match. CDR1 is SNHLY, CDR2 FYNNEI, per germline. CDR3 in amino acids: CATKGQMNTEAFF. CDR3 sequence (DNA): TGTGCCACCAAGGGACAGATGAACACTGAAGCTTTCTTT.

V and J are TRBV5-1 and TRBJ1-4; possibly TRBD1 for D (6 bases). Per the germline V gene, CDR1 is SGHRS and CDR2 is YFSETQ. The CDR3 is made up of 15 amino acids. With 4 bases removed from V and 5 bases from J, the gap between germline ends came to 15 bases. CDR3 sequence: CASSPKDRLNEKLFF. In DNA form, the CDR3 reads TGCGCCAGCAGCCCCAAGGACAGATTAAATGAAAAACTGTTTTTT.

The chain has TRBV18 and TRBJ1-1, with unresolved D. The germline V and J ends were trimmed by 0 bases and 5 bases, with 13 bases remaining between them. Germline CDR1 and CDR2: KGHSH and LQKENI. There are 15 residues in the CDR3. CDR3 loop: CASSPPAGLGTEAFF. In DNA form, the CDR3 reads TGTGCCAGCTCACCACCTGCCGGGTTAGGTACTGAAGCTTTCTTT.

The chain combines TRBV10-2 with TRBJ2-5; D call uncertain. Germline V lookup: CDR1 WSHSY, CDR2 SAAADI. This CDR3 contains 13 residues. V lost 0 bases, J lost 0 bases, and 2 bases lay in between. This CDR3 reads CASSESYQETQYF. In DNA form, the CDR3 reads TGCGCCAGCAGTGAGTCGTACCAAGAGACCCAGTACTTC.

The chain uses TRBV2 and TRBJ2-7; D is uncertain. The germline CDR1 and CDR2 sequences are SNHLY and FYNNEI. V was cut by 8 bases and J by 6 bases, with 14 bases left in between. The CDR3 totals 12 residues. CDR3 sequence (DNA): TGTGCCAGCGGGAAGGTCACGGGCGAGCAGTACTTC. This translates into CASGKVTGEQYF.

This clone was found a few times. The V call is TRBV7-2, the J call TRBJ1-2; D gene ambiguous. Trimming took off 5 bases at V and 10 bases at J, with 17 bases between the two ends. The V gene's germline CDR1 is SGHTA and CDR2 FQGNSA. The CDR3 is 13 amino acids. CDR3 sequence: CASSPGPLQDYTF. Here the CDR3 DNA reads TGTGCCAGCAGCCCAGGACCGTTGCAAGACTACACCTTC.